This entry describes one TCR beta chain. What it recognizes is unknown. Expressed TCRB transcripts were sequenced because the isolated RNA had all been reverse transcribed beforehand. Libraries were prepared by immunoSEQ multiplex PCR; TCRdb keeps only in-frame clonotypes and omits some of them. The table lists over 500,000 clones, around a sixth of them singletons. The CDR3 length is 13 residues. With 8 bases removed from V and 1 base from J, the gap between germline ends came to 8 bases. Germline lookup yields CDR1 SGHDN and CDR2 FVKESK. The record originates from a study of beta chain features in type 1 diabetes. Study results and caveats: Individuals with type 1 diabetes displayed fewer insertions and more deletions at VDJ junctions.

Source material: naive CD4+ T cells from blood. The rearrangement links TRBV14 to TRBJ2-2; D is unresolved. The TCR comes from a young man in good health. CDR3 DNA: TGTGCCAGCCGACCGGGGAACACCGGGGAGCTGTTTTTT. Its protein is CASRPGNTGELFF. The full variable domain, in which reference TRBV14 and TRBJ2-2 provide the parts outside the CDR3, is EAGVTQFPSHSVIEKGQTVTLRCDPISGHDNLYWYRRVMGKEIKFLLHFVKESKQDESGMPNNRFLAERTGGTYSTLKVQPAELEDSGVYFCASRPGNTGELFFGEGSRLTVL.